One T cell receptor (beta chain) is described in this entry. CDR1 SGHDT and CDR2 YYEEEE come from the germline V gene. Between the trimmed V and J ends, which lost 0 bases and 5 bases, there was a span of 8 bases. CDR3 length equals 13 residues. Assay used: immunoSEQ multiplex PCR; TCRdb lists only in-frame clones, some missing. This repertoire shows hundreds of thousands of clones, about four fifths found once; its top ten account for roughly 9.4%. The record originates from a study of blood T cell repertoires in COVID-19. Study background: From the United States, Italy and Spain came samples of acute and convalescent COVID-19. PBMCs, B-cell-depleted T cells, or T cells were the source of the cDNA or gDNA that made up the material.

This rearrangement joins TRBV5-6 to TRBJ1-2; no definite D call. Sequenced sample: peripheral blood. This receptor was taken from a woman aged 45-65 years who had recovered from COVID-19. CDR3 sequence reads: CASSLGEAYGYTF. The DNA for the CDR3 is TGTGCCAGCAGCTTGGGGGAGGCGTATGGCTACACCTTC. The whole variable domain, remainder taken from reference TRBV5-6 and TRBJ1-2, is DAGVTQSPTHLIKTRGQQVTLRCSPKSGHDTVSWYQQALGQGPQFIFQYYEEEERQRGNFPDRFSGHQFPNYSSELNVNALLLGDSALYLCASSLGEAYGYTFGSGTRLTVV.